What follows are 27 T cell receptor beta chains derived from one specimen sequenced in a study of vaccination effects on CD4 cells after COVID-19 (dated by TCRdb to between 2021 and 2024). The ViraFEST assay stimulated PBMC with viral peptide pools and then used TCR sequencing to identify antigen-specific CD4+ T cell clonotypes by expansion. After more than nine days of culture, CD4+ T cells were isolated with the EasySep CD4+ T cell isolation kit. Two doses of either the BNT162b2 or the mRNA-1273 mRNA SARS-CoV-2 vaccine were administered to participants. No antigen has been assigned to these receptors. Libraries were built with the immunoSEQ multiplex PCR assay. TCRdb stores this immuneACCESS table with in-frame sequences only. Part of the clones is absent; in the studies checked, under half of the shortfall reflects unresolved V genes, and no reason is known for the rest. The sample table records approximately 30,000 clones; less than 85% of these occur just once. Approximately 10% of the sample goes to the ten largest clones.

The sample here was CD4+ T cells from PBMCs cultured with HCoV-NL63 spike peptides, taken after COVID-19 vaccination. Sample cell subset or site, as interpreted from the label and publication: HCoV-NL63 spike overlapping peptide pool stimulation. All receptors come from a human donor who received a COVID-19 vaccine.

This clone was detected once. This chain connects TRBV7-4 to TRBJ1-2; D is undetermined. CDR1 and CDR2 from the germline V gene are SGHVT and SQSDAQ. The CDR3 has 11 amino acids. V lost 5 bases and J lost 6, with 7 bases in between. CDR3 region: CASSLRHGYTF. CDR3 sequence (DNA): TGTGCCAGCAGCCTTCGACATGGCTACACCTTC.

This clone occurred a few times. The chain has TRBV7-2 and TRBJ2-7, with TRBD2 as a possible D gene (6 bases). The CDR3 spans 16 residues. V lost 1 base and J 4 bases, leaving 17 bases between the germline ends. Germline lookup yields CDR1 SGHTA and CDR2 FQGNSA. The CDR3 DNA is TGTGCCAGCAGCTTAGGTAGCGGAGTCACCCCTTACGAGCAGTACTTC. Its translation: CASSLGSGVTPYEQYF. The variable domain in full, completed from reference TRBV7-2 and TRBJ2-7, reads GAGVSQSPSNKVTEKGKDVELRCDPISGHTALYWYRQSLGQGLEFLIYFQGNSAPDKSGLPSDRFSAERTGGSVSTLTIQRTQQEDSAVYLCASSLGSGVTPYEQYFGPGTRLTVT.

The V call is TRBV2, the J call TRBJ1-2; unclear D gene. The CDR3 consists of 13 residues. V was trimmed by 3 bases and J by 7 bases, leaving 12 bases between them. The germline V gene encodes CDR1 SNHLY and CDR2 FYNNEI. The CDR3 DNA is TGTGCCAGCAGTGAGTCGGTCGGAGTTGGCTACACCTTC. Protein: CASSESVGVGYTF.

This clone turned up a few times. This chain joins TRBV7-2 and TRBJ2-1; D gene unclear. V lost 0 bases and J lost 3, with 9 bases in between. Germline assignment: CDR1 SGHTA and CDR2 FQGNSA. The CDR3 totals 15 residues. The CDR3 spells CASSLAGIVYNEQFF. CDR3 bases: TGTGCCAGCAGCTTAGCAGGGATTGTCTACAATGAGCAGTTCTTC.

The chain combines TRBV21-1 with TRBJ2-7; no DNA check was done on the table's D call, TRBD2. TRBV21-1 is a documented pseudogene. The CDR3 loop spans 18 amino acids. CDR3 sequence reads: CASSKKGGKVAGVYEQCF. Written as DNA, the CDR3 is TGTGCCAGCAGCAAAAAAGGCGGGAAGGTTGCGGGAGTCTACGAGCAGTGCTTC.

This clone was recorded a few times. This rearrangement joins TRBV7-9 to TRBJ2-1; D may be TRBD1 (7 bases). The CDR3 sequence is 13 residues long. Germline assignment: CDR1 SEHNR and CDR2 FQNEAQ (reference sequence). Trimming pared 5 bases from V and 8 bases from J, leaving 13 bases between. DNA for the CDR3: TGTGCCAGCAGCCGACAGGGAGGCGATGAGCAGTTCTTC. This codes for CASSRQGGDEQFF.

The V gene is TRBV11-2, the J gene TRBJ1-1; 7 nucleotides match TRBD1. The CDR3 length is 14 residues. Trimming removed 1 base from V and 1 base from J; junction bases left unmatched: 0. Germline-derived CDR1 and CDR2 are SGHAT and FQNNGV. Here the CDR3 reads CASSLGDRNTEAFF. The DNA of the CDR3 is TGTGCCAGCAGCTTAGGGGACAGGAACACTGAAGCTTTCTTT. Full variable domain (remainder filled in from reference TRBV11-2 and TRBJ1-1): EAGVAQSPRYKIIEKRQSVAFWCNPISGHATLYWYQQILGQGPKLLIQFQNNGVVDDSQLPKDRFSAERLKGVDSTLKIQPAKLEDSAVYLCASSLGDRNTEAFFGQGTRLTVV.

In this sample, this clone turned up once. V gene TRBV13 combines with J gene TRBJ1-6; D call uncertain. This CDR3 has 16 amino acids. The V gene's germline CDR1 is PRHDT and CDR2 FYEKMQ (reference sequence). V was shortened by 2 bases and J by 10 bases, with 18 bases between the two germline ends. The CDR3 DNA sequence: TGTGCCAGCAGCTTAAACGGTGGAACAGAGTACTCACCCCTCCACTTT. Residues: CASSLNGGTEYSPLHF. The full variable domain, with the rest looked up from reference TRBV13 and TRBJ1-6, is AAGVIQSPRHLIKEKRETATLKCYPIPRHDTVYWYQQGPGQDPQFLISFYEKMQSDKGSIPDRFSAQQFSDYHSELNMSSLELGDSALYFCASSLNGGTEYSPLHFGNGTRLTVT.

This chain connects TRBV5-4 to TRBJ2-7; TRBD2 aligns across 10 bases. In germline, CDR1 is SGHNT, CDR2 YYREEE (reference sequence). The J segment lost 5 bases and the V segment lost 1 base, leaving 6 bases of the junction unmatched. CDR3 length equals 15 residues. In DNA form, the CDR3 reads TGTGCCAGCAGCTTGTCGACACTAGCGGGGAACGAGCAGTACTTC. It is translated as CASSLSTLAGNEQYF. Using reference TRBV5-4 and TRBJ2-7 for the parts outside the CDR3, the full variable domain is ETGVTQSPTHLIKTRGQQVTLRCSSQSGHNTVSWYQQALGQGPQFIFQYYREEENGRGNFPPRFSGLQFPNYSSELNVNALELDDSALYLCASSLSTLAGNEQYFGPGTRLTVT.

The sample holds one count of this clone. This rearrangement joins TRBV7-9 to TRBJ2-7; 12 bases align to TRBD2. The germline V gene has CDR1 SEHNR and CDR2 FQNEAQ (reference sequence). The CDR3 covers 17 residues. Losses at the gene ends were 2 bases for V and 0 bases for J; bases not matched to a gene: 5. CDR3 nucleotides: TGTGCCAGCAGCTTATTTGCGACTAGCGGGAGCTCCTACGAGCAGTACTTC. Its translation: CASSLFATSGSSYEQYF.

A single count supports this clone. CDR3 bases: TGTGCCAGCAGCCCGGACAGGGGGCTCCTGGGCGCTGAAGCTTTCTTT. Its protein product is CASSPDRGLLGAEAFF. The chain is built from TRBV7-8 and TRBJ1-1; TRBD1 matches at 11 bases. This CDR3 has 16 residues. The germline V gene has CDR1 SGHVS and CDR2 FQNEAQ. The V segment lost 5 bases and the J segment 6 bases; nucleotides outside the gene matches: 11.

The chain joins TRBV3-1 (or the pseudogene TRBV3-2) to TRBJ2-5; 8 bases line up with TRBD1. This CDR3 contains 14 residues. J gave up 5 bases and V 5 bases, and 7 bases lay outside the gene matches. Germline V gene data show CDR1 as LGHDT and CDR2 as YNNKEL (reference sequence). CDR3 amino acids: CASSDGQGGETQYF. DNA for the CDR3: TGTGCCAGCAGCGACGGACAGGGCGGGGAGACCCAGTACTTC.

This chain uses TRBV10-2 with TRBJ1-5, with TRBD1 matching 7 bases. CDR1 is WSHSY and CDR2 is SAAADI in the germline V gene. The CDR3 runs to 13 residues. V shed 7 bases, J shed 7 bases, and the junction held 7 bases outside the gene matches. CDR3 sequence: CASTGQAQQPQHF. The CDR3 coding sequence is TGCGCCAGCACCGGACAGGCGCAACAGCCCCAGCATTTT.

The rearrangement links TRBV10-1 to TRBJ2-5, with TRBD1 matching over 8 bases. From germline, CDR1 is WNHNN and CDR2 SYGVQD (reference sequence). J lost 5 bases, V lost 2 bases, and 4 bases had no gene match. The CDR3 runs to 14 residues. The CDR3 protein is CASSETTGVETQYF. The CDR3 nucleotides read TGCGCCAGCAGTGAGACGACAGGGGTTGAGACCCAGTACTTC.

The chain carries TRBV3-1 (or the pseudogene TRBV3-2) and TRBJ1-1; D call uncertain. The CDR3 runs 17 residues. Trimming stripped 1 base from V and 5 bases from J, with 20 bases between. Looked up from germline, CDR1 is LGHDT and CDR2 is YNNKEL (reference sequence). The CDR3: CASSQVGIGNRYTEAFF. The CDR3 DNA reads TGTGCCAGCAGCCAAGTTGGTATAGGGAATAGGTATACTGAAGCTTTCTTT.

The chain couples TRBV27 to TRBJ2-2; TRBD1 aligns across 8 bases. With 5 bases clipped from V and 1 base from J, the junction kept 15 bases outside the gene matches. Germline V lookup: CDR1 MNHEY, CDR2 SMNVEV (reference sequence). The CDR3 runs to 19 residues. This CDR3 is CASSPATGDNRGNTGELFF. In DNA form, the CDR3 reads TGTGCCAGCAGTCCCGCGACAGGGGACAACCGCGGGAACACCGGGGAGCTGTTTTTT.

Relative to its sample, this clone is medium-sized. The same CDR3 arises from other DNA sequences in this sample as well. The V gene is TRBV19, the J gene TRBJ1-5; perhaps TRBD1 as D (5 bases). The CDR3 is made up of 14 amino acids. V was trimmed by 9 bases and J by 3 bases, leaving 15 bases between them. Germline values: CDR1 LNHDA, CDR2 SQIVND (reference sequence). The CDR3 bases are TGTGCCAGCCGGTCCAGGGATCCCAATCAGCCCCAGCATTTT. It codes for CASRSRDPNQPQHF.

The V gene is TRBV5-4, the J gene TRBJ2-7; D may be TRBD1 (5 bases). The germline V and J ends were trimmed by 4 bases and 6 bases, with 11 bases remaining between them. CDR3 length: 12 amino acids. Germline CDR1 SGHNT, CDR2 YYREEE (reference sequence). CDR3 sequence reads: CASSHPDSEQYF. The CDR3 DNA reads TGTGCCAGCAGCCACCCTGACAGCGAGCAGTACTTC.

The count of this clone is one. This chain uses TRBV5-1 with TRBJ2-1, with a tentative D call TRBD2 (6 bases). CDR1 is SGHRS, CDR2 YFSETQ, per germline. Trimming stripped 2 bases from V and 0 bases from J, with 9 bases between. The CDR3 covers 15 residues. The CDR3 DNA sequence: TGCGCCAGCAGCTTTAGCGGAGACTCCTACAATGAGCAGTTCTTC. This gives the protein CASSFSGDSYNEQFF.

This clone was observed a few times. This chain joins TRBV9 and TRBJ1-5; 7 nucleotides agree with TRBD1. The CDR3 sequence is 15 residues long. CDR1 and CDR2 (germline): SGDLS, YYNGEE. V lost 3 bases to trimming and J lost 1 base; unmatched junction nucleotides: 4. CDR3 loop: CASSASQGSNQPQHF. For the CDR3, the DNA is TGTGCCAGCAGCGCTTCACAGGGGAGCAATCAGCCCCAGCATTTT.

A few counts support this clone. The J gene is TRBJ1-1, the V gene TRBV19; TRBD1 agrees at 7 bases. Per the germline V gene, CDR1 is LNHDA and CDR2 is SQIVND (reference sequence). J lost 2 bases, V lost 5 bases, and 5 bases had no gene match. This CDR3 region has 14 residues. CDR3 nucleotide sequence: TGTGCCAGTAGTTTGGGGACAGACAACACTGAAGCTTTCTTT. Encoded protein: CASSLGTDNTEAFF.

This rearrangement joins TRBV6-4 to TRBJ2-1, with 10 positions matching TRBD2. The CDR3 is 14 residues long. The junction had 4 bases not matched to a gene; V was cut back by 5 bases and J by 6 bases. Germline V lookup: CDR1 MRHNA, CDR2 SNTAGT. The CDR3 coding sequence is TGTGCCAGCAGTCTAGCGGGAGATAGCAATGAGCAGTTCTTC. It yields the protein CASSLAGDSNEQFF.

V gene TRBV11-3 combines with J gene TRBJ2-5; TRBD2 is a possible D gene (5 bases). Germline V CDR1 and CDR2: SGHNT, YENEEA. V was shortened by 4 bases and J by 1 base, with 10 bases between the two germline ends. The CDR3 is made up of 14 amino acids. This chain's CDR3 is CASSSSAGQETQYF. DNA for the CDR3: TGTGCCAGCAGCTCATCTGCGGGCCAAGAGACCCAGTACTTC. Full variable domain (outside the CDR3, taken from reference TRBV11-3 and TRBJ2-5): EAGVVQSPRYKIIEKKQPVAFWCNPISGHNTLYWYLQNLGQGPELLIRYENEEAVDDSQLPKDRFSAERLKGVDSTLKIQPAELGDSAVYLCASSSSAGQETQYFGPGTRLLVL.

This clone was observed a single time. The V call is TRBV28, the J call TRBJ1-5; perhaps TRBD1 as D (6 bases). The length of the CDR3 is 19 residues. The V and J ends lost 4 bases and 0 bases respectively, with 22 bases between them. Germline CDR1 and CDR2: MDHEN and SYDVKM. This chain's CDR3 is CASSSQGPLKTYSNQPQHF. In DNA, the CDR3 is TGTGCCAGCAGTTCCCAGGGGCCCTTAAAGACGTATAGCAATCAGCCCCAGCATTTT.

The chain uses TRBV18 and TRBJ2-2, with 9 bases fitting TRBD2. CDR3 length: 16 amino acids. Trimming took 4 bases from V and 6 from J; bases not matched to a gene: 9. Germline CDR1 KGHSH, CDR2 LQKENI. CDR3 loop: CASSLIAGARAGELFF. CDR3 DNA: TGTGCCAGCTCACTTATAGCGGGAGCACGGGCCGGGGAGCTGTTTTTT.

CDR3 residues: CASSPPVTYEQYF. CDR3 in DNA: TGTGCCAGCAGCCCCCCGGTTACCTACGAGCAGTACTTC. This chain uses TRBV12-3 or TRBV12-4 with TRBJ2-7, with D unresolved. V was pared by 6 bases and J by 2 bases, with 11 bases between. This CDR3 spans 13 amino acids.

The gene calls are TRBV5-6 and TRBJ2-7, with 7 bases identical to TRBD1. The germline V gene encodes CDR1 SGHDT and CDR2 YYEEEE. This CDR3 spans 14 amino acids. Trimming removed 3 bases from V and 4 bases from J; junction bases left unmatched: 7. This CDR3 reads CASSSDRFLYEQYF. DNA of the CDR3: TGTGCCAGCAGCTCGGACAGGTTTCTATACGAGCAGTACTTC.